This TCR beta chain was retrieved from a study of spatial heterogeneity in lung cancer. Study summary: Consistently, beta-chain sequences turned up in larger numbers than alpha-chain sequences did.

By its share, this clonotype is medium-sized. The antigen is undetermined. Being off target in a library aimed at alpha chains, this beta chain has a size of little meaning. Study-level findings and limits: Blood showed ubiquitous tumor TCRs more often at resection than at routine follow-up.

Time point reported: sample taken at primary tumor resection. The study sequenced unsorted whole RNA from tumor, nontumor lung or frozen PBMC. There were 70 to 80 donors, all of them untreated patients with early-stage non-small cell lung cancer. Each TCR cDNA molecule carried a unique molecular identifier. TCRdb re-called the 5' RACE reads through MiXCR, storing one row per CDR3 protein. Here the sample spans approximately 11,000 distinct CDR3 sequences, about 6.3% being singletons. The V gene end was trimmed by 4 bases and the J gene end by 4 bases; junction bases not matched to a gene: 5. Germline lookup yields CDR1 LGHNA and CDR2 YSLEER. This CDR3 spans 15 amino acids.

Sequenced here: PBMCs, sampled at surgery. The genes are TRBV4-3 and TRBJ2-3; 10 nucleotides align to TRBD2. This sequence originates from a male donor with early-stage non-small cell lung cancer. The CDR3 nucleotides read TGCGCCAGCAGCCTGCAGCGGGGGGGCCCAGATACGCAGTATTTT. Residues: CASSLQRGGPDTQYF.